This T cell receptor beta chain was recorded in a study of blood T cell repertoires in COVID-19. Study-level information: Sites across the United States, Italy and Spain contributed samples from acute and convalescent COVID-19. T cells, B-cell-depleted T cells, or PBMCs supplied cDNA or gDNA.

Germline V CDR1 and CDR2: LNHNV, YYDKDF (reference sequence). CDR3 size: 12 residues. V dropped 5 bases and J dropped 6; count of bases not matched to a gene: 4. Original processing notes: From reference gene primer amplification, estimates of nucleated cell counts were derived. Sequencing used immunoSEQ multiplex PCR; TCRdb keeps in-frame clones, though not all of them. Clonal size and the V and J genes are those of that table, whereas D and trimming came from the DNA. The sample contains approximately 220,000 clones, about 83% of which appear only once. The sequencing input was peripheral blood. The rearrangement joins TRBV15 to TRBJ2-7; TRBD2 agrees at 7 bases. This TCR derives from a woman aged 40 to 50 with active or convalescent COVID-19. CDR3 sequence reads: CATSGPGGEQYF. The CDR3 DNA reads TGTGCCACCAGCGGTCCGGGGGGCGAGCAGTACTTC.